The T cell receptor beta chain described here comes from a study of regulatory T cells in long-lasting Graves disease. Relying on iRepertoire HTBI primers and Arm-PCR of CDR3 regions, the team built TCR beta libraries. TCRdb re-called the multiplex PCR reads with MiXCR, one entry per CDR3 protein. The sample consists of a few hundred thousand distinct CDR3 sequences, roughly 20% of them appearing once. This sample's time point: persistent/refractory GD, antithyroid drugs over 5 years with positive TRAb. Scientists built the TCR library using RNA that was extracted from PBMCs. In its sample, this clonotype was seen many times. V lost 2 bases and J 5 bases, leaving 22 bases between the germline ends. Per the germline V gene, CDR1 is MNHEY and CDR2 is SMNVEV (reference sequence). The CDR3 loop spans 18 amino acids.

The source material was peripheral blood mononuclear cells (PBMCs), sampled when the disease was refractory, from a patient treated with antithyroid drugs. The chain has TRBV27 and TRBJ1-5, with D possibly matching TRBD1 (5 bases). The clonotype was recovered from a woman in her 40s with Graves disease. CDR3 sequence reads: CASSLRSPARGGDQPQHF. In DNA, the CDR3 is TGTGCCAGCAGTTTAAGGTCCCCTGCCCGGGGGGGGGATCAGCCCCAGCATTTT.